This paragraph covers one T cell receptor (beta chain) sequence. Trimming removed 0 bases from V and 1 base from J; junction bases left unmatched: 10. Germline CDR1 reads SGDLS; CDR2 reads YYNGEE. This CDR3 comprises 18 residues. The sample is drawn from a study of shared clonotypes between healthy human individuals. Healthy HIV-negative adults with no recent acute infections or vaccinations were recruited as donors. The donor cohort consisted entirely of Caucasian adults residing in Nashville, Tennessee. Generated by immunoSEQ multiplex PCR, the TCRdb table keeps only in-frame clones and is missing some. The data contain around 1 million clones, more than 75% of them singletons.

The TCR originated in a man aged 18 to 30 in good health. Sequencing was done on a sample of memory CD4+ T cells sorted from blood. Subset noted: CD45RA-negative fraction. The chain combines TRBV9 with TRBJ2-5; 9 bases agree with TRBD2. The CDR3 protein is CASSVGPGDSGGQETQYF. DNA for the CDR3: TGTGCCAGCAGCGTAGGCCCGGGGGATAGCGGGGGCCAAGAGACCCAGTACTTC. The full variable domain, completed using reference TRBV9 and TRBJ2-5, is DSGVTQTPKHLITATGQRVTLRCSPRSGDLSVYWYQQSLDQGLQFLIQYYNGEERAKGNILERFSAQQFPDLHSELNLSSLELGDSALYFCASSVGPGDSGGQETQYFGPGTRLLVL.